This T cell receptor (beta chain) was retrieved from a study of prognosis after radiotherapy for stage I lung cancer. Study details: Recruitment took place in Nanjing, China, where patients with stage I non-small cell lung cancer were enrolled between early 2018 and January 2019. Squamous cell carcinoma tumors occurred in six or seven patients, adenocarcinoma in about a dozen. Study conclusions and caveats: With medians of 10,088 versus 6,861, unique TCR clone counts fell after stereotactic body radiation therapy.

The patients, a group without prior chemotherapy, radiotherapy or other malignancies, were all node-negative on CT and PET/CT. The germline CDR1 and CDR2 sequences are SEHNR and FQNEAQ (reference sequence). The CDR3 consists of 15 residues. Trimming removed 1 base at V and 6 bases at J, with 14 bases between. On this clonotype: What it binds is not known.

Amplification of the TCR beta CDR3 (from genomic DNA) was done by two-round multiplex PCR. TRBV and TRBJ genes each had their own specific primers in first-round PCR. TCRdb processed the multiplex PCR reads anew with MiXCR; each CDR3 protein has one entry. The repertoire holds about 20,000 distinct CDR3 sequences, with 44% as singletons. The specimen was PBMCs, collected before or after stereotactic body radiation therapy (not recorded which). This chain joins TRBV7-9 and TRBJ2-3; D may match TRBD1 or TRBD2 (5 bases each). The TCR originated in a donor aged 50 or older with non-small cell lung cancer. In nucleotides, the CDR3 is TGTGCCAGCAGCTTAGATGTGGGACCCGCGGATACGCAGTATTTT. The encoded protein is CASSLDVGPADTQYF.